Below, 27 T cell receptor beta chains from the same sample are listed, as sequenced in a study of monozygotic twins with inflammatory bowel disease. One entry per CDR3 protein, without DNA, is what TCRdb gives after re-calling the 5' RACE reads. The sample table includes roughly 330,000 distinct CDR3 sequences. The sequenced sample was blood. The receptors come from a human donor with ulcerative colitis or Crohn's disease, or a healthy co-twin of an affected twin (not recorded which).

The rearrangement uses TRBV3-1 and TRBJ2-3; TCRdb lists TRBD2, though no DNA is available to test this call. The CDR3 is made up of 16 amino acids. Germline lookup yields CDR1 LGHDT and CDR2 YNNKEL (reference sequence). The CDR3 loop is CASSQGAGGGVDTQYF.

This chain uses TRBV5-6 with TRBJ2-7; the TRBD2 assignment by TCRdb is unverifiable without DNA. CDR1 is SGHDT and CDR2 is YYEEEE in the germline V gene. The CDR3 covers 17 residues. This CDR3 is CASSPWTSGSGDYEQYF.

The V call is TRBV7-9, the J call TRBJ2-5; the TRBD2 assignment by TCRdb is unverifiable without DNA. The CDR3 loop spans 17 amino acids. Germline CDR1 SEHNR, CDR2 FQNEAQ (reference sequence). The CDR3 protein is CASSLGASGGFQETQYF.

V is TRBV7-2 and J is TRBJ2-3; as DNA is missing, the TRBD2 call by TCRdb cannot be tested. The V gene's germline CDR1 is SGHTA and CDR2 FQGNSA. This CDR3 has 16 residues. The CDR3 region is CASSPLLPMGTDTQYF.

The CDR3 spells CSVSRPGAAYEQYF. The genes are TRBV20-1 and TRBJ2-7; the D call of TRBD1 rests on TCRdb alone, since no DNA is present to check it. Germline V CDR1 and CDR2: DFQATT, SNEGSKA (reference sequence). This CDR3 is built from 14 residues.

The chain carries TRBV5-1 and TRBJ1-1; TCRdb's D call of TRBD1 is untestable without DNA. CDR1 SGHRS and CDR2 YFSETQ come from the germline V gene. CDR3 length equals 18 residues. Here the CDR3 reads CASSLESGQGKEDTEAFF.

The chain recombines TRBV20-1 with TRBJ2-7; no DNA is available, so the TRBD1 call from TCRdb remains unchecked. CDR1 and CDR2 from the germline V gene are DFQATT and SNEGSKA (reference sequence). The CDR3 is 15 residues long. The CDR3 loop is CSARTLTGGSYEQYF.

This CDR3 is CASSLSAATNEKLFF. The chain joins TRBV5-1 to TRBJ1-4. This CDR3 is built from 15 residues. CDR1 SGHRS and CDR2 YFSETQ come from the germline V gene.

The chain employs TRBV28 and TRBJ2-7; lacking DNA, the TRBD1 call made by TCRdb goes unchecked. The CDR3 is made up of 19 amino acids. CDR1 is MDHEN and CDR2 is SYDVKM in the germline V gene. The chain's CDR3 is CASSPTPWTEGGFTYEQYF.

The chain is built from TRBV20-1 and TRBJ1-5; TCRdb's assignment of TRBD1 cannot be checked, as there is no DNA. Germline V gene lookup returns CDR1 DFQATT and CDR2 SNEGSKA (reference sequence). This CDR3 has 18 amino acids. The CDR3 region is CSARDDRGMDPTYQPQHF.

The genes are TRBV20-1 and TRBJ2-5. CDR3 length equals 13 residues. Germline values: CDR1 DFQATT, CDR2 SNEGSKA (reference sequence). CDR3 sequence reads: CSARVRRRETQYF.

The gene calls are TRBV5-1 and TRBJ2-1; TCRdb's D call, TRBD1, is unchecked because there is no DNA. The CDR3 is made up of 17 amino acids. Germline V lookup: CDR1 SGHRS, CDR2 YFSETQ. CDR3 residues: CASSLGGGAGSNNEQFF.

The genes are TRBV29-1 and TRBJ2-1; TCRdb picks TRBD2, but there is no DNA to check that call. The germline gives CDR1 SQVTM, CDR2 ANQGSEA. CDR3 length: 13 residues. CDR3 amino acids: CSVRPSGYNEQFF.

V and J are TRBV28 and TRBJ2-7; TCRdb's D call, TRBD2, is unchecked because there is no DNA. This CDR3 has 16 residues. The V gene's germline CDR1 is MDHEN and CDR2 SYDVKM. The CDR3 loop is CASIQGGGRSIYEQYF.

The rearrangement uses TRBV20-1 and TRBJ2-7; TCRdb indicates TRBD2, and absent DNA this call remains unverified. The CDR3 has 15 residues. The germline CDR1 and CDR2 sequences are DFQATT and SNEGSKA (reference sequence). The CDR3 reads CSARDPRGGGNEQYF.

CDR3 amino acids: CASSGGTGELFF. The genes are TRBV6-6 and TRBJ2-2. Germline V lookup: CDR1 MNHNY, CDR2 SVGAGI (reference sequence). The CDR3 has 12 residues.

This rearrangement joins TRBV7-2 to TRBJ2-7. Germline V CDR1 and CDR2: SGHTA, FQGNSA. The CDR3 extends over 13 amino acids. The CDR3 is CASSLVPSYEQYF. Looking up the rest from reference TRBV7-2 and TRBJ2-7 gives the full variable domain: GAGVSQSPSNKVTEKGKDVELRCDPISGHTALYWYRQSLGQGLEFLIYFQGNSAPDKSGLPSDRFSAERTGGSVSTLTIQRTQQEDSAVYLCASSLVPSYEQYFGPGTRLTVT.

The chain has TRBV27 and TRBJ2-7; the D gene TCRdb calls, TRBD1, cannot be checked with no DNA. Germline V gene lookup returns CDR1 MNHEY and CDR2 SMNVEV (reference sequence). The CDR3 has 13 residues. The CDR3 here is CASSPQGGNEQYF.

The rearrangement links TRBV20-1 to TRBJ2-5. CDR1 is DFQATT and CDR2 is SNEGSKA in the germline V gene (reference sequence). The CDR3 sequence is 13 residues long. CDR3 sequence: CSAFITNQETQYF.

The chain carries TRBV5-1 and TRBJ2-5; TCRdb returns TRBD1, unconfirmable since there is no DNA. From germline, CDR1 is SGHRS and CDR2 YFSETQ. CDR3 length: 13 amino acids. The CDR3 here is CASTSATQETQYF. Full variable domain (outside the CDR3, taken from reference TRBV5-1 and TRBJ2-5): KAGVTQTPRYLIKTRGQQVTLSCSPISGHRSVSWYQQTPGQGLQFLFEYFSETQRNKGNFPGRFSGRQFSNSRSEMNVSTLELGDSALYLCASTSATQETQYFGPGTRLLVL.

This chain connects TRBV6-2 or TRBV6-3 to TRBJ2-7. Looked up from germline, CDR1 is MNHEY and CDR2 is SVGEGT. This CDR3 is built from 14 residues. The CDR3 is CASSFYSASYEQYF.

V usage is TRBV28 and J usage is TRBJ2-6; the D gene TCRdb calls, TRBD2, cannot be checked with no DNA. The CDR3 has 16 amino acids. Germline values: CDR1 MDHEN, CDR2 SYDVKM. The CDR3 reads CASSFLAGAGANVLTF.

CDR3 in amino acids: CASSWGLAGEEAKNIQYF. The rearrangement links TRBV28 to TRBJ2-4; absent DNA, TCRdb's TRBD2 call cannot be checked. In germline, CDR1 is MDHEN, CDR2 SYDVKM. The CDR3 loop spans 18 amino acids.

The J gene is TRBJ2-7, the V gene TRBV20-1; the TRBD2 assignment by TCRdb is unverifiable without DNA. The CDR3 covers 15 residues. From germline, CDR1 is DFQATT and CDR2 SNEGSKA (reference sequence). The chain's CDR3 is CSAPSGLAGSGEQYF.

V gene TRBV5-1 combines with J gene TRBJ2-3; TCRdb proposes TRBD1, but this gene call is untestable without DNA. The CDR3 runs 17 residues. Germline loops: CDR1 SGHRS, CDR2 YFSETQ. This chain's CDR3 is CASSSTTGGALADTQYF.

The chain employs TRBV24-1 and TRBJ2-3; TCRdb designates TRBD1, a call that cannot be tested without DNA. Germline V gene lookup returns CDR1 KGHDR and CDR2 SFDVKD. This CDR3 comprises 14 residues. This CDR3 is CAPGSAFGTDTQYF.

This chain joins TRBV29-1 and TRBJ1-3; TCRdb picks TRBD1, but there is no DNA to check that call. The CDR3 is made up of 13 amino acids. Germline CDR1 SQVTM, CDR2 ANQGSEA. CDR3 loop: CSVFGTIENTIYF.